Listed below are T cell receptor beta chains from one sample, sequenced in a study of technical replicates of blood from a few donors. Sequencing used immunoSEQ multiplex PCR; TCRdb keeps in-frame clones, though not all of them. Among roughly 72,000 clones, around 96% were seen once, and the ten largest hold roughly 0.35%. The sequenced sample consisted of T cells isolated from PBMCs. The receptors originated from a human donor in good health. Both conserved end residues are part of each CDR3. For some rows the clone size is stated as once, few or many, or as a class when expanded; others skip it.

v_call: TRBV4-1; clone_size: .; cdr3_length: 16; cdr3_aa: CASSQHTGSSNQPQHF
v_call: TRBV7-9; clone_size: .; cdr3_length: 12; cdr3_aa: CASSLGTRGYTF
v_call: TRBV11-3; clone_size: .; cdr3_length: 13; cdr3_aa: CASSLVRRNEQFF
v_call: TRBV18; clone_size: .; cdr3_length: 15; cdr3_aa: CASSPALAGGNEQFF
v_call: TRBV11-2; clone_size: .; cdr3_length: 13; cdr3_aa: CASSSFIRDEQFF
v_call: TRBV23-1; clone_size: once; cdr3_length: 15; cdr3_aa: CASSIKRQSNYGYTF
v_call: TRBV6-1; clone_size: .; cdr3_length: 15; cdr3_aa: CASSVAGAVSYEQYF
v_call: TRBV30; clone_size: .; cdr3_length: 13; cdr3_aa: CAWGTGVKETQYF
v_call: TRBV25-1; clone_size: .; cdr3_length: 14; cdr3_aa: CASSEGQGVYEQYF
v_call: TRBV5-1; clone_size: .; cdr3_length: 12; cdr3_aa: CASSDQAQGYTF
v_call: TRBV11-3; clone_size: once; cdr3_length: 12; cdr3_aa: CASSLDLGDLYF
v_call: TRBV9; clone_size: .; cdr3_length: 15; cdr3_aa: CASSVEGGAQKEQYF
v_call: TRBV28; clone_size: .; cdr3_length: 16; cdr3_aa: CASSSGLAGESDTQYF
v_call: TRBV7-9; clone_size: .; cdr3_length: 11; cdr3_aa: CASSSQGPQYF
v_call: TRBV29-1; clone_size: .; cdr3_length: 13; cdr3_aa: CSVEEVQSDEQYF
v_call: TRBV5-1; clone_size: .; cdr3_length: 14; cdr3_aa: CASSLGGNYYEQYF
v_call: TRBV2; clone_size: once; cdr3_length: 14; cdr3_aa: CASSGGANTGELFF
v_call: TRBV6-5; clone_size: .; cdr3_length: 13; cdr3_aa: CATGPGVNSPLHF
v_call: TRBV27; clone_size: .; cdr3_length: 14; cdr3_aa: CASRFMDRDEKLFF
v_call: TRBV15; clone_size: .; cdr3_length: 17; cdr3_aa: CATSSPLSSLASETQYF
v_call: TRBV25-1; clone_size: .; cdr3_length: 14; cdr3_aa: CASSRDLSRDEQYF
v_call: TRBV25-1; clone_size: .; cdr3_length: 15; cdr3_aa: CANSVLDREAGELFF
v_call: TRBV5-6; clone_size: .; cdr3_length: 15; cdr3_aa: CASSLGQRFNYGYTF
v_call: TRBV11-2; clone_size: .; cdr3_length: 15; cdr3_aa: CASSLGQGLYNEQFF
v_call: TRBV4-3; clone_size: once; cdr3_length: 17; cdr3_aa: CASSRWTSGSTRGTQYF
v_call: TRBV4-3; clone_size: .; cdr3_length: 13; cdr3_aa: CASSQFWAGTQYF
v_call: TRBV6-1; clone_size: .; cdr3_length: 13; cdr3_aa: CASNGGGIYEQYF
v_call: TRBV4-1; clone_size: .; cdr3_length: 16; cdr3_aa: CASSPLPSAPNYGYTF
v_call: TRBV4-1; clone_size: .; cdr3_length: 15; cdr3_aa: CASSQTPGSTYEQYF
v_call: TRBV18; clone_size: .; cdr3_length: 13; cdr3_aa: CASSPTVSYEQYF
v_call: TRBV29-1; clone_size: .; cdr3_length: 18; cdr3_aa: CSVDMFGSDRDGFYEQYF
v_call: TRBV5-1; clone_size: .; cdr3_length: 16; cdr3_aa: CASSLGGLVVTDTQYF
v_call: TRBV12-5; clone_size: .; cdr3_length: 15; cdr3_aa: CASGGGLPAYNEQFF
v_call: TRBV11-2; clone_size: .; cdr3_length: 14; cdr3_aa: CASSLAGSYNEQFF
v_call: TRBV5-1; clone_size: .; cdr3_length: 17; cdr3_aa: CASSLGPSGRSYNEQFF
v_call: TRBV15; clone_size: .; cdr3_length: 14; cdr3_aa: CATSSRTVSDTQYF
v_call: TRBV7-2; clone_size: .; cdr3_length: 14; cdr3_aa: CASSSYRENTEAFF
v_call: TRBV5-1; clone_size: .; cdr3_length: 14; cdr3_aa: CASSFSQGAETQYF
v_call: TRBV19; clone_size: .; cdr3_length: 11; cdr3_aa: CASRQANEQFF
v_call: TRBV4-1; clone_size: .; cdr3_length: 14; cdr3_aa: CASSQRRANPEAFF
v_call: TRBV29-1; clone_size: .; cdr3_length: 14; cdr3_aa: CSVGYGGLAYEQYF
v_call: TRBV7-9; clone_size: .; cdr3_length: 13; cdr3_aa: CASSLGGTGELFF
v_call: TRBV18; clone_size: once; cdr3_length: 13; cdr3_aa: CASSQGRQDEQFF
v_call: TRBV9; clone_size: .; cdr3_length: 16; cdr3_aa: CASSEGQGAMNTEAFF
v_call: TRBV27; clone_size: .; cdr3_length: 15; cdr3_aa: CASSLAPISTYEQYF
v_call: TRBV19; clone_size: .; cdr3_length: 13; cdr3_aa: CASSLSQDTEAFF
v_call: TRBV7-9; clone_size: .; cdr3_length: 17; cdr3_aa: CASSYPRASGGTGELFF
v_call: TRBV5-4; clone_size: .; cdr3_length: 15; cdr3_aa: CASSPGQQGNYGYTF
v_call: TRBV29-1; clone_size: .; cdr3_length: 12; cdr3_aa: CSVRGLNTEAFF
v_call: TRBV7-6; clone_size: .; cdr3_length: 14; cdr3_aa: CASSLEAGNYGYTF
v_call: TRBV14; clone_size: .; cdr3_length: 16; cdr3_aa: CASSQRVEEMNTEAFF
v_call: TRBV28; clone_size: .; cdr3_length: 15; cdr3_aa: CASTFDSTSSYEQYF